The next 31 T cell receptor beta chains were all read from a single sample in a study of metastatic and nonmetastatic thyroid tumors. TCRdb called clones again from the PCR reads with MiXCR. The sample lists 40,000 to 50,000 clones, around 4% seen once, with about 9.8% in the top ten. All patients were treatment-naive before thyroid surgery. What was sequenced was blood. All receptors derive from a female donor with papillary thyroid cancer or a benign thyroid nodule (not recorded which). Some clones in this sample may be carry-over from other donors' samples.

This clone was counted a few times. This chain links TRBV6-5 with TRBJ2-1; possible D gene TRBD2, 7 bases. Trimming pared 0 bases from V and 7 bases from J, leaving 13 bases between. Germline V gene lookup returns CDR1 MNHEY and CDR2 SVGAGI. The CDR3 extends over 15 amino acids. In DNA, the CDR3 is TGTGCCAGCAGTTACTCAGGGGGAGGGCCAAATGAGCAGTTCTTC. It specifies CASSYSGGGPNEQFF.

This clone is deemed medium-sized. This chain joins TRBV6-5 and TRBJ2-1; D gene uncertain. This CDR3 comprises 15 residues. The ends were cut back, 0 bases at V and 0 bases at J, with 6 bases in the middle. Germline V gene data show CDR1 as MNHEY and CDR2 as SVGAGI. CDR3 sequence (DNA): TGTGCCAGCAGTTACTCCTGGAGCTCCTACAATGAGCAGTTCTTC. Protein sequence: CASSYSWSSYNEQFF.

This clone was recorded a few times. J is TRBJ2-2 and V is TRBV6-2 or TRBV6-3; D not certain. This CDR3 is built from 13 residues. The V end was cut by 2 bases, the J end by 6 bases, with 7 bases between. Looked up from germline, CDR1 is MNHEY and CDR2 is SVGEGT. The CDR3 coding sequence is TGTGCCAGCAGTTACGGGGAATCCGGGGAGCTGTTTTTT. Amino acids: CASSYGESGELFF.

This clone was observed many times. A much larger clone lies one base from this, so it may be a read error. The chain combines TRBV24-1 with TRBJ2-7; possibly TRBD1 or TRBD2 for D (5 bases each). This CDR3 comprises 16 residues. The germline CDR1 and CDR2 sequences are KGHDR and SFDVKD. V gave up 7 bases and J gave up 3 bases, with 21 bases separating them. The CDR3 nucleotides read TGTGCCACCAGCCCGTCCGGGGCAGGGTCGCTCTACGAGCAGTACTTC. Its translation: CATSPSGAGSLYEQYF.

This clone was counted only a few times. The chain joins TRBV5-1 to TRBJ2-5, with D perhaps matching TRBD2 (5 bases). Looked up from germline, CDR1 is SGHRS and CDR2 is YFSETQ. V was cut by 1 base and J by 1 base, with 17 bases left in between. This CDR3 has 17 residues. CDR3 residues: CASSLSGPGVLQETQYF. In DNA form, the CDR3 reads TGCGCCAGCAGCTTGAGCGGTCCGGGCGTTCTCCAAGAGACCCAGTACTTC. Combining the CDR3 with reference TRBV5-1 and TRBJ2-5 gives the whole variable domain KAGVTQTPRYLIKTRGQQVTLSCSPISGHRSVSWYQQTPGQGLQFLFEYFSETQRNKGNFPGRFSGRQFSNSRSEMNVSTLELGDSALYLCASSLSGPGVLQETQYFGPGTRLLVL.

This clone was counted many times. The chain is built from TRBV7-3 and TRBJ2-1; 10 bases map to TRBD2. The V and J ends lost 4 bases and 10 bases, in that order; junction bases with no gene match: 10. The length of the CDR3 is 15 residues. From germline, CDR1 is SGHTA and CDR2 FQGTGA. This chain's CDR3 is CASSYSGRSLGEQFF. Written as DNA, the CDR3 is TGTGCCAGCAGCTATAGCGGGAGGTCCTTGGGCGAGCAGTTCTTC. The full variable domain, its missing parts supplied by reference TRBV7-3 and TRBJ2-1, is GAGVSQTPSNKVTEKGKYVELRCDPISGHTALYWYRQSLGQGPEFLIYFQGTGAADDSGLPNDRFFAVRPEGSVSTLKIQRTERGDSAVYLCASSYSGRSLGEQFFGPGTRLTVL.

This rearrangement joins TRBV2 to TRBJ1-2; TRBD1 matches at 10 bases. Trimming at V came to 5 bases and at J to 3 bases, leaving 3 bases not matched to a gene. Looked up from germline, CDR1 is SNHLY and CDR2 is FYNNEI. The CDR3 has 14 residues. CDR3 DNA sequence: TGTGCCAGCAGTCGACAGGGGGCCTACTATGGCTACACCTTC. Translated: CASSRQGAYYGYTF.

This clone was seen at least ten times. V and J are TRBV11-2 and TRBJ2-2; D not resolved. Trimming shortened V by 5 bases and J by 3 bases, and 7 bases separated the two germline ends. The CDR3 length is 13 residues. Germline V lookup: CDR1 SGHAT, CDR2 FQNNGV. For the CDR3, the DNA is TGTGCCAGCAGCCCGGATCACACCGGGGAGCTGTTTTTT. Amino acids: CASSPDHTGELFF.

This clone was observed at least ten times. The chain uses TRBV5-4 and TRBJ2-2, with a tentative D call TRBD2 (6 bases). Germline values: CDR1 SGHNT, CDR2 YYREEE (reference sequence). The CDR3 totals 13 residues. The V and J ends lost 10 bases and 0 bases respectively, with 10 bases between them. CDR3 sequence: CAWDFANTGELFF. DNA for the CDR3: TGTGCCTGGGACTTCGCGAACACCGGGGAGCTGTTTTTT.

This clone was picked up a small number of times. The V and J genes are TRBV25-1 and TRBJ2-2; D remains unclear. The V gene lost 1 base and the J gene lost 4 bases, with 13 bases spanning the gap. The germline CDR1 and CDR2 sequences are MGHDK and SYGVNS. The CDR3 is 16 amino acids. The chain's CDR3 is CASSEFVQSATGELFF. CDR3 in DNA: TGTGCCAGCAGTGAATTCGTCCAGTCGGCCACCGGGGAGCTGTTTTTT.

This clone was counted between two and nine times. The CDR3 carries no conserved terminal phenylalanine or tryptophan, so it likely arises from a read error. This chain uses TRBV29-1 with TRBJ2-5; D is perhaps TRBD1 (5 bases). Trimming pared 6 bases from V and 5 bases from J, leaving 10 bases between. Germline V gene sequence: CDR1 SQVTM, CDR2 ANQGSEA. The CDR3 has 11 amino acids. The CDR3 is CSVSNRETQYL. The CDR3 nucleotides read TGCAGCGTGTCCAACAGGGAGACCCAGTACCTC.

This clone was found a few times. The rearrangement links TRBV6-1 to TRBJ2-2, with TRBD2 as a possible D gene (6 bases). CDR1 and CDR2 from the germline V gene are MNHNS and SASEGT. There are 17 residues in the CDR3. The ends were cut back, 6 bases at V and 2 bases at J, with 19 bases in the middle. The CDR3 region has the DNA TGTGCCAGCAGGATAGGGAGGAGCACTTCCAACACCGGGGAGCTGTTTTTT. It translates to CASRIGRSTSNTGELFF.

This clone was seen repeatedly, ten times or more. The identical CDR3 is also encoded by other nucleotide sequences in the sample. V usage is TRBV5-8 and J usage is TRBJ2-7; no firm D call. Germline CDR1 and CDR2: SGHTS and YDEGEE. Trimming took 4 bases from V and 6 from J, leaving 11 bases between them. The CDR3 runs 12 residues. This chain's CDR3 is CASSPRTAEQYF. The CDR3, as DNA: TGTGCCAGCAGCCCGCGGACCGCCGAGCAGTACTTC.

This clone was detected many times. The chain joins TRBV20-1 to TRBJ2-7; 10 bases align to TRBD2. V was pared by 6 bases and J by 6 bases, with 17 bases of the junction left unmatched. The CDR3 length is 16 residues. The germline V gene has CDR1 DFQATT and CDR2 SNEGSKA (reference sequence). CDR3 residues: CSASGEGLAEASEQYF. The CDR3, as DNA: TGCAGTGCATCGGGTGAAGGACTAGCGGAGGCGTCCGAGCAGTACTTC.

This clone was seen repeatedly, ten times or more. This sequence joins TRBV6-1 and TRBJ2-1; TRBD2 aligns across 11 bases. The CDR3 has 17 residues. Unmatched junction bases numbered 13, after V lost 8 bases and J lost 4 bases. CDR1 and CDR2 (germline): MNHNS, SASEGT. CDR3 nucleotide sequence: TGTGCCAGCTATAGCGGGAGGGGATACAGTCAATACAATGAGCAGTTCTTC. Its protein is CASYSGRGYSQYNEQFF.

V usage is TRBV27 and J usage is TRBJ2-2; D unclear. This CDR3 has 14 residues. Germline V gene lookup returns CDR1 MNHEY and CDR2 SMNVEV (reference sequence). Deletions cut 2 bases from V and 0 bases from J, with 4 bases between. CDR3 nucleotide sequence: TGTGCCAGCAGTTTAACAGCGAACACCGGGGAGCTGTTTTTT. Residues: CASSLTANTGELFF.

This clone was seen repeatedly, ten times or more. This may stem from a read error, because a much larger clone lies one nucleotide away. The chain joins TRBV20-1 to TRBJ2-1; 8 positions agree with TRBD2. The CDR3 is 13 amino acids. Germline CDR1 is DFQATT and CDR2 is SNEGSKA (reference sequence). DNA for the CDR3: TGCAGGGGGGCAACGGGAGGGTTGGGTGAGCAGTTCTTC. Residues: CRGATGGLGEQFF.

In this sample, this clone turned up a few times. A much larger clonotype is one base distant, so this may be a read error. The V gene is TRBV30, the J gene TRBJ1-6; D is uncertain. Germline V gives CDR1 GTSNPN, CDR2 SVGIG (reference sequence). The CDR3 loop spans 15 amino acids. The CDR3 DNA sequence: TGTGCCTGGAGATCCCTAACATTAGATAATTCACCCCCCCACTTT. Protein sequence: CAWRSLTLDNSPPHF.

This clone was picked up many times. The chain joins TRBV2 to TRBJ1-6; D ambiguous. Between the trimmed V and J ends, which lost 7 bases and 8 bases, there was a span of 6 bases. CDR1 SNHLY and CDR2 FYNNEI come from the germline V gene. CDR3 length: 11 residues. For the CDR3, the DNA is TGTGCCAGCACCACAGATTCACCCCTCCACTTT. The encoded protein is CASTTDSPLHF.

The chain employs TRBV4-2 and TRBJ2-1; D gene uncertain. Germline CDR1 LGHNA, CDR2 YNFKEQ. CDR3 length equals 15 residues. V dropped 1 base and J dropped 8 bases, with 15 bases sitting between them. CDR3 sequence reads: CASSQVLGFLDEQFF. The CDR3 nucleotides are TGTGCCAGCAGCCAAGTATTAGGGTTCCTTGATGAGCAGTTCTTC.

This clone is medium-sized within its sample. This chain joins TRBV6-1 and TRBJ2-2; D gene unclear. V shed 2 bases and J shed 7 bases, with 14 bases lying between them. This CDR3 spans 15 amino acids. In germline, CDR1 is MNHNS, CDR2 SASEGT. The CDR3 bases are TGTGCCAGCAGTGAAAAGGTCCTACTTGGCGGGGAGCTGTTTTTT. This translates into CASSEKVLLGGELFF.

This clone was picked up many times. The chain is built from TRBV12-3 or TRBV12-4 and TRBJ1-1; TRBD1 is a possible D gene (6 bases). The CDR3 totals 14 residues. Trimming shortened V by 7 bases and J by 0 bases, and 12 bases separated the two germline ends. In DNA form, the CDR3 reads TGTGCCAGCAAAGCCACAGGGATGAACACTGAAGCTTTCTTT. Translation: CASKATGMNTEAFF.

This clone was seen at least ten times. This CDR3 is CASSEGAGVRTDTQYF. The DNA of the CDR3 is TGTGCCAGCAGTGAAGGGGCGGGAGTTAGAACAGATACGCAGTATTTT. The rearrangement uses TRBV2 and TRBJ2-3; 7 bases line up with TRBD2. There are 16 residues in the CDR3. Trimming cost V 1 base and J 3 bases; bases outside gene matches: 7. Looked up from germline, CDR1 is SNHLY and CDR2 is FYNNEI.

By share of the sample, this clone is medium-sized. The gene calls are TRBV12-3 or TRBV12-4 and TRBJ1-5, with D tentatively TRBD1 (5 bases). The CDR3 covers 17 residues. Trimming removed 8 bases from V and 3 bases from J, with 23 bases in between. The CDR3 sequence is CASGWWNTGANNQPQHF. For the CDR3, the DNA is TGTGCCAGCGGGTGGTGGAATACAGGAGCTAACAATCAGCCCCAGCATTTT.

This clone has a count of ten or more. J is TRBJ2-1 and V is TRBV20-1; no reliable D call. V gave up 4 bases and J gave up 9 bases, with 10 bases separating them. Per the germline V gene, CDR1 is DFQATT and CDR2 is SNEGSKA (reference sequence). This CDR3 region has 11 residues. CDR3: CSAKDKVEQFF. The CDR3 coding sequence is TGCAGTGCTAAAGACAAGGTTGAGCAGTTCTTC.

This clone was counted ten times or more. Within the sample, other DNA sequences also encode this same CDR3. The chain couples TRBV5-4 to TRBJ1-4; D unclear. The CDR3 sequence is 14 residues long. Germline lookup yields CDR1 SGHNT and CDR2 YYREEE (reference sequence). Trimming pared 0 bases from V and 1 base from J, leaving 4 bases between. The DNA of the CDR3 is TGTGCCAGCAGCTTGGGGGGAACTAATGAAAAACTGTTTTTT. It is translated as CASSLGGTNEKLFF.

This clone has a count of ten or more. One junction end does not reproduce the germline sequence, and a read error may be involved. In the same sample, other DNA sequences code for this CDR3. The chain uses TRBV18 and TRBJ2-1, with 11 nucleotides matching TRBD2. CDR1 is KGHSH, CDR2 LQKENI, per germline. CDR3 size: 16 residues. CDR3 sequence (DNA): TGTGCCAGCTCGCCACCGGGACTAGCGGCAAACAATGAGCAGTTCTTC. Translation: CASSPPGLAANNEQFF.

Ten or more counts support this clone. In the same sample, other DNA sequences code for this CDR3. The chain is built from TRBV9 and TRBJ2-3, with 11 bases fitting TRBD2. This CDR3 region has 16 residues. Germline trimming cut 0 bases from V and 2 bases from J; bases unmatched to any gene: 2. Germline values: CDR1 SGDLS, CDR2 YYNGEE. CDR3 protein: CASSVGLAGFTDTQYF. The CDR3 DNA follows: TGTGCCAGCAGCGTAGGACTAGCGGGATTCACAGATACGCAGTATTTT.

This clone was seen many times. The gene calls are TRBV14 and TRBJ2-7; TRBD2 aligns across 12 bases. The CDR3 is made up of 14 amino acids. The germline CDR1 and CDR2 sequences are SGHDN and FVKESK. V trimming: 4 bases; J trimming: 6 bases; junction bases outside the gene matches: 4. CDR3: CASSPLLAGGEQYF. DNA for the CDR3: TGTGCCAGCAGCCCATTACTAGCGGGAGGCGAGCAGTACTTC.

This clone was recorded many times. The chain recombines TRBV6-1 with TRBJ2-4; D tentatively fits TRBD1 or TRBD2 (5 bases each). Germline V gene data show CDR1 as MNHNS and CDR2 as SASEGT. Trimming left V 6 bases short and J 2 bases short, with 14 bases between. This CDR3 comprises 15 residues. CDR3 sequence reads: CASSGVGVPKNIQYF. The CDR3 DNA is TGTGCCAGCAGCGGGGTAGGGGTACCCAAAAACATTCAGTACTTC.

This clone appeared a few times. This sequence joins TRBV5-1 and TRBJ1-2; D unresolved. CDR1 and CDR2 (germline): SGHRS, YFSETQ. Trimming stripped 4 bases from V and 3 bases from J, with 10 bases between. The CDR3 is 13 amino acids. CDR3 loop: CASSTKVDYGYTF. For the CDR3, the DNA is TGCGCCAGCAGCACTAAAGTGGACTATGGCTACACCTTC. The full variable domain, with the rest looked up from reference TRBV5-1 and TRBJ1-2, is KAGVTQTPRYLIKTRGQQVTLSCSPISGHRSVSWYQQTPGQGLQFLFEYFSETQRNKGNFPGRFSGRQFSNSRSEMNVSTLELGDSALYLCASSTKVDYGYTFGSGTRLTVV.